Following are 2 T cell receptor beta chains from one sample sequenced in a study of shared clonotypes between healthy human individuals. Produced via immunoSEQ multiplex PCR; TCRdb's table is partial and in-frame only. This sample has about 1.1 million clones; more than 75% occur once, and the top ten carry 0.4% to 0.55%. Sequencing used memory CD4+ T cells from PBMCs. Specified subset: CD45RA-negative fraction. These TCRs come from a man in his late teens or twenties in good health. Some clones in this sample may be carry-over from other donors' samples.

The J gene is TRBJ2-7, the V gene TRBV6-1, with 12 positions matching TRBD2. The J segment lost 2 bases and the V segment lost 8 bases, leaving 4 bases of the junction unmatched. Germline-derived CDR1 and CDR2 are MNHNS and SASEGT. The CDR3 has 14 residues. CDR3 nucleotide sequence: TGTGCCAGCGCTACTAGCGGGAGGACCTACGAGCAGTACTTC. Translation: CASATSGRTYEQYF.

Only a few counts were recorded for this clone. Other DNA sequences in this specimen translate into the identical CDR3. J is TRBJ2-2 and V is TRBV2; D possibly matches TRBD1 or TRBD2 (5 bases each). The CDR3 extends over 14 amino acids. Per germline, CDR1 SNHLY and CDR2 FYNNEI. Trimming stripped 6 bases from V and 4 bases from J, with 12 bases between. The CDR3 DNA reads TGTGCCAGCAGGGGACCGGCGGGCACCGGGGAGCTGTTTTTT. Its protein product is CASRGPAGTGELFF. The variable domain in full, with the rest retrieved from reference TRBV2 and TRBJ2-2, is EPEVTQTPSHQVTQMGQEVILRCVPISNHLYFYWYRQILGQKVEFLVSFYNNEISEKSEIFDDQFSVERPDGSNFTLKIRSTKLEDSAMYFCASRGPAGTGELFFGEGSRLTVL.